This T cell receptor beta chain was captured by sequencing in a study of blood T cell repertoires in COVID-19. Study background: Material from acute and convalescent COVID-19 was sourced from the United States, Italy and Spain. T cells, B-cell-depleted T cells, or PBMCs supplied cDNA or gDNA.

V lost 0 bases and J lost 0; bases outside the gene matches: 2. The germline CDR1 and CDR2 sequences are MGHRA and YSYEKL. The CDR3 totals 15 residues. Per the original data handling: Amplification of reference gene primers was used by the study to estimate nucleated cell counts. This table comes from immunoSEQ multiplex PCR, and its TCRdb copy is limited to in-frame clones, with some not included. V, J and clone size reflect that table, while D and trimming were determined from the DNA. The data hold around 260,000 clones, with 80% to 95% observed a single time. During active infection, Seattle patients enrolled and were then monitored through disease.

The V call is TRBV4-1, the J call TRBJ2-7, with TRBD2 matching 7 bases. The material sequenced was peripheral blood. The sequence came from a woman under 40 with COVID-19, enrolled during active disease. The CDR3 region has the DNA TGCGCCAGCAGCCAAGAGTCGGGAGGCTCCTACGAGCAGTACTTC. It specifies CASSQESGGSYEQYF.